The 24 T cell receptor beta chains given below trace back to one sample, sequenced in a study of blood T cell repertoires in COVID-19. TCRdb's copy holds only in-frame clones and misses some; the assay was immunoSEQ multiplex PCR. The sample comprises 270,000 or so clones, 85% to 90% of which are singletons, and roughly 4.3% rests with the top ten. The specimen sequenced was PBMCs or T cells enriched from blood (not recorded which). The receptors come from a young woman with acute COVID-19.

The V call is TRBV9, the J call TRBJ2-2; TRBD1 aligns across 7 bases. CDR1 SGDLS and CDR2 YYNGEE come from the germline V gene. CDR3 length equals 17 residues. The V gene end was trimmed by 3 bases and the J gene end by 5 bases; junction bases not matched to a gene: 13. CDR3 bases: TGTGCCAGCAGCGCCGAATCCGGGACAGTTAGAACCGGGGAGCTGTTTTTT. Residues: CASSAESGTVRTGELFF.

This sequence joins TRBV19 and TRBJ2-1; 8 bases line up with TRBD1. With 3 bases clipped from V and 6 bases from J, the junction kept 10 bases outside the gene matches. Per germline, CDR1 LNHDA and CDR2 SQIVND (reference sequence). The CDR3 is made up of 16 amino acids. The CDR3: CASSIPRGTGGNEQFF. CDR3 sequence (DNA): TGTGCCAGTAGTATCCCCCGAGGGACAGGAGGCAATGAGCAGTTCTTC.

The chain couples TRBV19 to TRBJ2-2; possible D gene TRBD1, 6 bases. CDR1 LNHDA and CDR2 SQIVND come from the germline V gene (reference sequence). The CDR3 runs 15 residues. V dropped 5 bases and J dropped 4 bases, with 14 bases sitting between them. The CDR3 spells CASSSSGAPTGELFF. In DNA, the CDR3 is TGTGCCAGTAGTTCATCAGGGGCGCCCACCGGGGAGCTGTTTTTT.

The chain recombines TRBV5-4 with TRBJ2-1; 8 bases align to TRBD2. Germline V gene lookup returns CDR1 SGHNT and CDR2 YYREEE (reference sequence). V lost 0 bases, J lost 7 bases, and 12 bases stayed unmatched. This CDR3 has 17 amino acids. Written as DNA, the CDR3 is TGTGCCAGCAGCTTGGCACGGGACGGCGGGAGGTTGAATGAGCAGTTCTTC. It specifies CASSLARDGGRLNEQFF.

This chain uses TRBV27 with TRBJ1-2; 9 nucleotides agree with TRBD1. The germline V gene encodes CDR1 MNHEY and CDR2 SMNVEV (reference sequence). The CDR3 is 14 residues long. J lost 5 bases, V lost 4 bases, and 5 bases had no gene match. The CDR3 DNA reads as TGTGCCAGCAGTTCTCCGGGACAGGGTTATGGCTACACCTTC. Amino acid sequence: CASSSPGQGYGYTF.

The V call is TRBV7-9, the J call TRBJ1-2, with D perhaps matching TRBD1 (5 bases). In germline, CDR1 is SEHNR, CDR2 FQNEAQ (reference sequence). The CDR3 consists of 15 residues. With 0 bases removed from V and 3 bases from J, the gap between germline ends came to 11 bases. This chain's CDR3 is CASSLALGQDYGYTF. The CDR3, as DNA: TGTGCCAGCAGCTTAGCGCTGGGGCAGGACTATGGCTACACCTTC.

Note on this clone: At one end, the junction sequence differs from germline, possibly due to a read error. The chain joins TRBV7-9 to TRBJ2-1; the match to TRBD2 covers 10 bases. Per the germline V gene, CDR1 is SEHNR and CDR2 is FQNEAQ (reference sequence). The CDR3 has 15 residues. CDR3: CASRLAGGSYNEQFF. In nucleotides, the CDR3 is TGTGCCAGCAGGTTAGCGGGAGGCTCCTACAATGAGCAGTTCTTC.

This clone showed up just once. The chain joins TRBV19 to TRBJ1-5; tentatively, D is TRBD1 (5 bases). Germline CDR1 reads LNHDA; CDR2 reads SQIVND (reference sequence). Trimming took off 1 base at V and 1 base at J, with 14 bases between the two ends. The CDR3 consists of 17 residues. The DNA of the CDR3 is TGTGCCAGTAGTATAGGGGGGGGATCGGGCAGCAATCAGCCCCAGCATTTT. Its translation: CASSIGGGSGSNQPQHF.

The chain has TRBV7-3 and TRBJ2-3, with 9 bases fitting TRBD1. CDR1 and CDR2 (germline): SGHTA, FQGTGA. After removal of 1 base from V and 2 bases from J, the junction contained 4 bases not matched to a gene. CDR3 length: 16 amino acids. In DNA, the CDR3 is TGTGCCAGCAGCTTAAACCCACAGGGGGCCACAGATACGCAGTATTTT. This codes for CASSLNPQGATDTQYF.

The rearrangement links TRBV5-6 to TRBJ2-7, with 9 bases that match TRBD2. Unmatched junction bases numbered 7, after V lost 5 bases and J lost 4 bases. The germline CDR1 and CDR2 sequences are SGHDT and YYEEEE. The CDR3 length is 14 residues. Here the CDR3 DNA reads TGTGCCAGCAGTGCCGGGACTAGCATGTACGAGCAGTACTTC. Protein product: CASSAGTSMYEQYF.

The CDR3: CAISESIKGTRVGGVNTEAFF. The CDR3 bases are TGTGCCATCAGTGAGTCGATAAAGGGGACAAGGGTCGGCGGAGTGAACACTGAAGCTTTCTTT. The chain is built from TRBV10-3 and TRBJ1-1; D might be TRBD1 (6 bases). CDR3 length: 21 amino acids. In germline, CDR1 is ENHRY, CDR2 SYGVKD. V was shortened by 0 bases and J by 0 bases, with 26 bases between the two germline ends.

This chain uses TRBV12-3 or TRBV12-4 with TRBJ2-7, with 8 nucleotides matching TRBD1. The CDR3 consists of 13 residues. V lost 5 bases, J lost 0 bases, and 0 bases stayed unmatched. The CDR3 bases are TGTGCCAGCAGTACAGGGGGCTCCTACGAGCAGTACTTC. Its protein product is CASSTGGSYEQYF.

The chain employs TRBV5-1 and TRBJ1-2, with 9 positions matching TRBD1. The CDR3 totals 15 residues. Germline V gene data show CDR1 as SGHRS and CDR2 as YFSETQ. With 0 bases clipped from V and 6 bases from J, the junction kept 6 bases outside the gene matches. The CDR3 region is CASSLGGQGENGYTF. CDR3 in DNA: TGCGCCAGCAGCTTGGGGGGACAGGGTGAGAATGGCTACACCTTC.

The sample holds one count of this clone. The V gene is TRBV9, the J gene TRBJ2-2; TRBD1 matches at 8 bases. V shed 2 bases, J shed 1 base, and the junction held 4 bases outside the gene matches. The germline gives CDR1 SGDLS, CDR2 YYNGEE. The CDR3 contains 16 residues. The CDR3 loop is CASSVGGQGNTGELFF. In DNA, the CDR3 is TGTGCCAGCAGCGTTGGCGGACAGGGGAACACCGGGGAGCTGTTTTTT.

This clone was observed a few times. The V gene is TRBV4-1, the J gene TRBJ2-7; TRBD2 aligns across 8 bases. V gave up 0 bases and J gave up 3 bases; unmatched junction bases: 4. In germline, CDR1 is MGHRA, CDR2 YSYEKL. There are 15 residues in the CDR3. CDR3 loop: CASSQEVAGGYEQYF. Written as DNA, the CDR3 is TGCGCCAGCAGCCAAGAAGTCGCGGGAGGCTACGAGCAGTACTTC.

In its sample, this clone was seen once. This sequence joins TRBV6-6 and TRBJ1-4; 7 bases align to TRBD1. The ends lost 5 bases at V and 4 bases at J; junction bases unmatched: 7. Looked up from germline, CDR1 is MNHNY and CDR2 is SVGAGI (reference sequence). This CDR3 contains 15 residues. CDR3 sequence reads: CASSPTGRDNEKLFF. CDR3 coding DNA: TGTGCCAGCAGTCCGACAGGGCGGGATAATGAAAAACTGTTTTTT.

The chain has TRBV9 and TRBJ1-2, with D hard to call. The CDR3 runs 15 residues. V shed 0 bases and J shed 8 bases, with 17 bases lying between them. Germline V lookup: CDR1 SGDLS, CDR2 YYNGEE. For the CDR3, the DNA is TGTGCCAGCAGCGTAGGAGACGGGAATCTGGAAGGCTACACCTTC. Protein: CASSVGDGNLEGYTF. The whole variable domain, filled in from reference TRBV9 and TRBJ1-2, reads DSGVTQTPKHLITATGQRVTLRCSPRSGDLSVYWYQQSLDQGLQFLIQYYNGEERAKGNILERFSAQQFPDLHSELNLSSLELGDSALYFCASSVGDGNLEGYTFGSGTRLTVV.

This clone was seen once. The rearrangement uses TRBV27 and TRBJ2-1; the match to TRBD2 covers 9 bases. CDR1 MNHEY and CDR2 SMNVEV come from the germline V gene (reference sequence). CDR3 size: 15 residues. V was pared by 6 bases and J by 6 bases, with 9 bases of the junction left unmatched. The CDR3 loop reads CASSMVREGVNEQFF. DNA of the CDR3: TGTGCCAGCAGCATGGTGCGGGAGGGGGTCAATGAGCAGTTCTTC.

The chain uses TRBV28 and TRBJ2-1, with TRBD2 matching over 8 bases. Germline assignment: CDR1 MDHEN and CDR2 SYDVKM. CDR3 length: 15 amino acids. Germline trimming cut 6 bases from V and 2 bases from J; bases unmatched to any gene: 6. The CDR3 is CASSSSGIPYNEQFF. In DNA form, the CDR3 reads TGTGCCAGCAGCAGTAGCGGGATCCCCTACAATGAGCAGTTCTTC.

This chain joins TRBV5-1 and TRBJ2-7; 7 nucleotides line up with TRBD2. Germline values: CDR1 SGHRS, CDR2 YFSETQ. V lost 2 bases, J lost 4 bases, and 9 bases stayed unmatched. The CDR3 extends over 15 amino acids. The CDR3 protein is CASSFPEAGRYEQYF. In nucleotides, the CDR3 is TGCGCCAGCAGCTTCCCGGAAGCGGGAAGGTACGAGCAGTACTTC.

This clone was detected a few times. The chain employs TRBV9 and TRBJ1-2; the match to TRBD1 covers 10 bases. With V trimmed by 0 bases and J by 5 bases, 4 bases remained unmatched. The CDR3 has 15 residues. Germline values: CDR1 SGDLS, CDR2 YYNGEE. CDR3 nucleotides: TGTGCCAGCAGCGTAGGCCTGGACAGGGGGTATGGCTACACCTTC. Its protein product is CASSVGLDRGYGYTF.

The chain joins TRBV2 to TRBJ2-3, with D possibly TRBD2 on 6 matching bases. V was clipped by 6 bases and J by 0 bases, with 13 bases between them. Germline assignment: CDR1 SNHLY and CDR2 FYNNEI. This CDR3 is 15 amino acids long. The CDR3 sequence: CASRRGLPSTDTQYF. CDR3 bases: TGTGCCAGCAGGAGGGGACTTCCTAGCACAGATACGCAGTATTTT.

This clone has only a few counts. The chain couples TRBV28 to TRBJ1-2; D remains ambiguous. CDR3 length: 14 amino acids. Germline CDR1 MDHEN, CDR2 SYDVKM. V gave up 2 bases and J gave up 3 bases, with 10 bases separating them. The CDR3 region has the DNA TGTGCCAGCAGTTTACCGGTATTGGACTATGGCTACACCTTC. Translation: CASSLPVLDYGYTF.

The gene calls are TRBV7-9 and TRBJ2-4, with 9 bases aligning to TRBD2. Germline V gene data show CDR1 as SEHNR and CDR2 as FQNEAQ (reference sequence). V gave up 5 bases and J gave up 0 bases; unmatched junction bases: 5. The CDR3 runs 16 residues. CDR3 sequence: CASSPTSGLAKNIQYF. CDR3 in DNA: TGTGCCAGCAGCCCAACTAGCGGGCTAGCCAAAAACATTCAGTACTTC. Based on the CDR3 plus reference TRBV7-9 and TRBJ2-4, the full variable domain is DTGVSQNPRHKITKRGQNVTFRCDPISEHNRLYWYRQTLGQGPEFLTYFQNEAQLEKSRLLSDRFSAERPKGSFSTLEIQRTEQGDSAMYLCASSPTSGLAKNIQYFGAGTRLSVL.